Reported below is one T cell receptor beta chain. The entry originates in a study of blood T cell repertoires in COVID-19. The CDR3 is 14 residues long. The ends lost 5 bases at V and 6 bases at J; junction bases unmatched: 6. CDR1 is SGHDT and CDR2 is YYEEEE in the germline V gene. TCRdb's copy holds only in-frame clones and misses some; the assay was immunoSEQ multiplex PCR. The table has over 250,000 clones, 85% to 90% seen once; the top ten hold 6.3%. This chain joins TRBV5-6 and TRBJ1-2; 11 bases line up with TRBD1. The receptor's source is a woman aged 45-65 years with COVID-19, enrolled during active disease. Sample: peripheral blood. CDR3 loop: CASRPWGQGDGYTF. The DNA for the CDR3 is TGTGCCAGCAGACCTTGGGGACAGGGGGATGGCTACACCTTC.